Following are 29 T cell receptor beta chains from one sample sequenced in a study of T cell responses to AZD1222 COVID-19 vaccine. Clones were read by immunoSEQ multiplex PCR, and TCRdb kept only the in-frame ones, dropping some. The data show 90,000 to 120,000 clones, 90% to 95% seen once. The sample here was peripheral blood, taken on day 0 of AZD1222 vaccination. The receptors were sampled from an adult in good health.

V is TRBV3-1 (or the pseudogene TRBV3-2) and J is TRBJ1-2, with 9 positions matching TRBD1. V lost 4 bases, J lost 4 bases, and 7 bases stayed unmatched. Germline CDR1 reads LGHDT; CDR2 reads YNNKEL (reference sequence). The CDR3 totals 15 residues. The CDR3 nucleotides are TGTGCCAGCAGCCCGACCCGGGACAGGGCCTATGGCTACACCTTC. Its translation: CASSPTRDRAYGYTF.

This sequence joins TRBV4-3 and TRBJ2-7, with TRBD1 matching 9 bases. The CDR3 is made up of 14 amino acids. The J segment lost 4 bases and the V segment lost 2 bases, leaving 3 bases of the junction unmatched. Germline V CDR1 and CDR2: LGHNA, YSLEER. The CDR3 DNA follows: TGCGCCAGCAGCCAAAGACAGGGGGGGTACGAGCAGTACTTC. This translates into CASSQRQGGYEQYF.

The J gene is TRBJ2-1, the V gene TRBV7-3, with TRBD2 identical over 8 bases. V was pared by 1 base and J by 5 bases, with 10 bases of the junction left unmatched. The CDR3 has 17 amino acids. Germline values: CDR1 SGHTA, CDR2 FQGTGA. For the CDR3, the DNA is TGTGCCAGCAGCTTAAGGCCGGGACTAGGAACCGACAATGAGCAGTTCTTC. It specifies CASSLRPGLGTDNEQFF.

The chain has TRBV20-1 and TRBJ2-7, with D possibly TRBD2 on 5 matching bases. Germline V gene lookup returns CDR1 DFQATT and CDR2 SNEGSKA (reference sequence). The CDR3 is 11 residues long. V dropped 0 bases and J dropped 7 bases, with 7 bases sitting between them. The DNA for the CDR3 is TGCAGTGCTAGAGAGGGCGGGGAGCAGTACTTC. Residues: CSAREGGEQYF.

The chain links TRBV30 to TRBJ2-2; no definite D call. Germline-derived CDR1 and CDR2 are GTSNPN and SVGIG (reference sequence). The CDR3 consists of 14 residues. Trimming removed 4 bases at V and 3 bases at J, with 12 bases between. The CDR3 spells CAWNRQRYTGELFF. DNA of the CDR3: TGTGCCTGGAATCGCCAGAGATACACCGGGGAGCTGTTTTTT.

CDR3 loop: CASSPRGLSGNTIYF. The CDR3 DNA follows: TGTGCCAGCTCACCGAGAGGTCTCTCTGGAAACACCATATATTTT. The chain has TRBV18 and TRBJ1-3; no firm D call. V lost 3 bases to trimming and J lost 0 bases, with 9 bases between them. The CDR3 totals 15 residues. Germline values: CDR1 KGHSH, CDR2 LQKENI.

The CDR3 DNA follows: TGTGCCACCAGTGATTACCCGGGGGCAGTCTACACCTTC. Protein product: CATSDYPGAVYTF. The chain links TRBV24-1 to TRBJ1-2; D possibly corresponds to TRBD1 (6 bases). V lost 2 bases and J 10 bases, leaving 13 bases between the germline ends. CDR3 length: 13 amino acids. From germline, CDR1 is KGHDR and CDR2 SFDVKD.

This chain connects TRBV5-8 to TRBJ1-5; D is unclear. Trimming cost V 10 bases and J 7 bases, with 9 bases left between them. The CDR3 contains 10 residues. Germline V gene data show CDR1 as SGHTS and CDR2 as YDEGEE. The CDR3 sequence: CADTYQPQHF. The CDR3 DNA sequence: TGTGCCGACACGTACCAGCCCCAGCATTTT.

This sequence joins TRBV7-8 and TRBJ1-4; 10 nucleotides align to TRBD1. Germline values: CDR1 SGHVS, CDR2 FQNEAQ. V lost 0 bases to trimming and J lost 0 bases; unmatched junction nucleotides: 4. This CDR3 is 18 amino acids long. CDR3 DNA: TGTGCCAGCAGCTTAGCCGACAGGGGGCTTGCAACTAATGAAAAACTGTTTTTT. This codes for CASSLADRGLATNEKLFF.

The V and J genes are TRBV11-2 and TRBJ2-5; TRBD2 matches at 7 bases. V lost 4 bases and J lost 3; bases outside the gene matches: 8. This CDR3 has 15 amino acids. Germline values: CDR1 SGHAT, CDR2 FQNNGV. In DNA, the CDR3 is TGTGCCAGCAGCTCCCTGGCGGGGGTAGAAGAGACCCAGTACTTC. Its protein is CASSSLAGVEETQYF.

The V call is TRBV19, the J call TRBJ1-2, with a weak D call TRBD1 (5 bases). The V and J ends lost 4 bases and 4 bases respectively, with 19 bases between them. The CDR3 is made up of 16 amino acids. Germline CDR1 LNHDA, CDR2 SQIVND (reference sequence). CDR3 region: CASSTPGTQKLYGYTF. The DNA for the CDR3 is TGTGCCAGTAGTACCCCCGGGACCCAAAAGCTCTATGGCTACACCTTC.

The genes are TRBV10-3 and TRBJ1-1; D unclear. The V end was cut by 4 bases, the J end by 3 bases, with 3 bases between. The CDR3 totals 11 residues. Germline-derived CDR1 and CDR2 are ENHRY and SYGVKD. The CDR3 DNA reads TGTGCCATCAGTGCGGACACTGAAGCTTTCTTT. It encodes CAISADTEAFF.

The chain has TRBV28 and TRBJ2-5; 7 positions agree with TRBD1. Per germline, CDR1 MDHEN and CDR2 SYDVKM. V lost 5 bases and J lost 4; bases outside the gene matches: 7. The CDR3 runs to 14 residues. Here the CDR3 DNA reads TGTGCCAGCAGTCCCCAGCACAGGGGAGAGACCCAGTACTTC. It is translated as CASSPQHRGETQYF.

The chain links TRBV18 to TRBJ1-1, with 10 bases identical to TRBD1. Germline V gives CDR1 KGHSH, CDR2 LQKENI. J lost 1 base, V lost 2 bases, and 4 bases had no gene match. There are 16 residues in the CDR3. CDR3 loop: CASSPGDRGPNTEAFF. The CDR3 DNA follows: TGTGCCAGCTCACCAGGGGACAGGGGACCGAACACTGAAGCTTTCTTT.

The rearrangement joins TRBV5-1 to TRBJ1-1, with 8 positions matching TRBD1. V was pared by 5 bases and J by 6 bases, with 12 bases of the junction left unmatched. The V gene's germline CDR1 is SGHRS and CDR2 YFSETQ. The CDR3 totals 15 residues. CDR3 bases: TGCGCCAGCAGGCCAACGGACAGGGAGAGCCCTGAAGCTTTCTTT. Translated: CASRPTDRESPEAFF.

The genes are TRBV28 and TRBJ1-4, with 7 bases that match TRBD1. The junction had 10 bases not matched to a gene; V was cut back by 5 bases and J by 7 bases. This CDR3 is built from 15 residues. Germline V lookup: CDR1 MDHEN, CDR2 SYDVKM. In DNA form, the CDR3 reads TGTGCCAGCAGTCCTCCAGGGGGTTCGAGTGAAAAACTGTTTTTT. Translating it yields CASSPPGGSSEKLFF.

Only a few counts were recorded for this clone. The chain employs TRBV6-6 and TRBJ1-2; 12 bases align to TRBD1. The CDR3 is 18 residues long. The ends lost 5 bases at V and 6 bases at J; junction bases unmatched: 16. Germline V gives CDR1 MNHNY, CDR2 SVGAGI (reference sequence). CDR3 sequence (DNA): TGTGCCAGCAGTCCGCAACCTCCCACCGGGACAGGGGGCCATGGCTACACCTTC. As protein: CASSPQPPTGTGGHGYTF.

The gene calls are TRBV19 and TRBJ1-5; no clear D. This CDR3 is built from 15 residues. V was shortened by 5 bases and J by 1 base, with 12 bases between the two germline ends. CDR1 is LNHDA and CDR2 is SQIVND in the germline V gene (reference sequence). CDR3 sequence: CASSPGDLSNQPQHF. The CDR3, as DNA: TGTGCCAGTAGTCCGGGAGACTTGAGCAATCAGCCCCAGCATTTT.

This clone was seen once. The V call is TRBV19, the J call TRBJ2-6; D tentatively fits TRBD1 or TRBD2 (5 bases each). Germline assignment: CDR1 LNHDA and CDR2 SQIVND (reference sequence). This CDR3 contains 15 residues. Trimming shortened V by 4 bases and J by 6 bases, and 13 bases separated the two germline ends. Here the CDR3 reads CASSTGAMKANVLTF. CDR3 in DNA: TGTGCCAGTAGTACCGGGGCCATGAAGGCCAACGTCCTGACTTTC.

The V gene is TRBV7-3, the J gene TRBJ1-1, with unresolved D. From germline, CDR1 is SGHTA and CDR2 FQGTGA. The CDR3 runs to 13 residues. Trimming shortened V by 1 base and J by 4 bases, and 7 bases separated the two germline ends. The CDR3 spells CASSLSPPTEAFF. In nucleotides, the CDR3 is TGTGCCAGCAGCTTAAGCCCCCCCACTGAAGCTTTCTTT.

This chain joins TRBV5-4 and TRBJ1-4; no definite D call. CDR1 and CDR2 from the germline V gene are SGHNT and YYREEE (reference sequence). The ends were cut back, 4 bases at V and 0 bases at J, with 10 bases in the middle. The CDR3 is 15 amino acids. DNA of the CDR3: TGTGCCAGCAGCCTTTCAGTTGCAACTAATGAAAAACTGTTTTTT. Protein: CASSLSVATNEKLFF.

The gene calls are TRBV5-4 and TRBJ1-1, with 9 bases fitting TRBD1. The CDR3 contains 15 residues. V lost 0 bases and J lost 4; bases outside the gene matches: 4. Germline V gives CDR1 SGHNT, CDR2 YYREEE (reference sequence). As DNA, the CDR3 is TGTGCCAGCAGCTTGGCCAAGACAGGGGGCACTGAAGCTTTCTTT. It translates to CASSLAKTGGTEAFF.

This CDR3 is CASRDRVGEAFF. The CDR3, as DNA: TGTGCCAGCAGGGACAGGGTGGGTGAAGCTTTCTTT. V and J are TRBV6-5 and TRBJ1-1; 8 nucleotides line up with TRBD1. The CDR3 runs to 12 residues. J was trimmed by 7 bases and V by 6 bases; bases with no gene match: 4. The germline gives CDR1 MNHEY, CDR2 SVGAGI.

V gene TRBV6-5 combines with J gene TRBJ1-1; D not resolved. Germline CDR1 MNHEY, CDR2 SVGAGI. This CDR3 contains 14 residues. Trimming pared 2 bases from V and 5 bases from J, leaving 12 bases between. CDR3 sequence reads: CASSYSRLRTEAFF. CDR3 nucleotide sequence: TGTGCCAGCAGTTACAGTAGGCTGAGAACTGAAGCTTTCTTT.

The gene calls are TRBV18 and TRBJ2-7; the D gene is possibly TRBD1 (6 bases). The V end was cut by 4 bases, the J end by 2 bases, with 15 bases between. The CDR3 loop spans 15 amino acids. Germline values: CDR1 KGHSH, CDR2 LQKENI. The CDR3 here is CASSLLDRSAYEQYF. The CDR3 DNA reads TGTGCCAGCTCACTACTCGACAGGAGCGCCTACGAGCAGTACTTC.

The chain links TRBV7-9 to TRBJ1-1; tentative D call: TRBD1 (6 bases). The CDR3 contains 15 residues. V lost 0 bases and J 2 bases, leaving 10 bases between the germline ends. The V gene's germline CDR1 is SEHNR and CDR2 FQNEAQ (reference sequence). In DNA form, the CDR3 reads TGTGCCAGCAGCTTAGCGCAGGGGCCTAACACTGAAGCTTTCTTT. As protein: CASSLAQGPNTEAFF.

J is TRBJ1-2 and V is TRBV24-1; 7 bases match TRBD1. Germline-derived CDR1 and CDR2 are KGHDR and SFDVKD. Unmatched junction bases numbered 6, after V lost 4 bases and J lost 8 bases. This CDR3 has 13 amino acids. The CDR3 loop is CATSERDSVGYTF. Here the CDR3 DNA reads TGTGCCACCAGTGAACGGGACAGTGTGGGCTACACCTTC.

The rearrangement uses TRBV2 and TRBJ1-5; D ambiguous. The CDR3 runs to 13 residues. The V and J ends lost 4 bases and 4 bases respectively, with 8 bases between them. Germline V lookup: CDR1 SNHLY, CDR2 FYNNEI. Here the CDR3 DNA reads TGTGCCAGCAGTGTACTTGAGAATCAGCCCCAGCATTTT. It yields the protein CASSVLENQPQHF.

This chain links TRBV5-6 with TRBJ1-2; 7 bases line up with TRBD1. There are 16 residues in the CDR3. Germline V gene data show CDR1 as SGHDT and CDR2 as YYEEEE. The V gene end was trimmed by 7 bases and the J gene end by 8 bases; junction bases not matched to a gene: 20. As DNA, the CDR3 is TGTGCCAGCTACCGTCGAGGGACAGTGAGATTTAAGGGCTACACCTTC. Amino acids: CASYRRGTVRFKGYTF.